The source of this T cell receptor (beta chain) is a study of cytomegalovirus exposure and HLA in healthy donors. Vbeta (60) and Jbeta (13) primers were used in the PCR. Only in-frame clones appear in the TCRdb table, and some are missing; sequencing was by immunoSEQ multiplex PCR. Among some 78,000 clones listed, 55% to 85% were seen once. This clone was observed a single time. The CDR3 is 14 residues long. The V end lost 0 bases, the J end lost 3 bases, and 6 bases lay between the germline ends. Germline V CDR1 and CDR2: SGDLS, YYNGEE. Sequences were obtained from PBMCs. This receptor was identified in a woman between 35 and 50 years old in good health and CMV-seropositive. The chain carries TRBV9 and TRBJ2-2; D gene unclear. The CDR3 region is CASSVGQDTGELFF. The CDR3 DNA reads as TGTGCCAGCAGCGTAGGTCAGGACACCGGGGAGCTGTTTTTT. The whole variable domain, filled in from reference TRBV9 and TRBJ2-2, reads DSGVTQTPKHLITATGQRVTLRCSPRSGDLSVYWYQQSLDQGLQFLIQYYNGEERAKGNILERFSAQQFPDLHSELNLSSLELGDSALYFCASSVGQDTGELFFGEGSRLTVL.